The clone carrying this TCR beta chain turned up a few times. Its specificity is not known. This sample stems from a study of T cell responses to AZD1222 COVID-19 vaccine. Study as a whole: Pooled together were second doses at about 4 or about 12 weeks.

Germline lookup yields CDR1 SGHTA and CDR2 FQGNSA. Trimming removed 2 bases from V and 6 bases from J, with 10 bases in between. The CDR3 runs 13 residues. Profiled with immunoSEQ multiplex PCR; TCRdb holds only in-frame clones, not every one. The sample gives over 100,000 clones, about 91% of which show up once; roughly 7% is in the top ten. Findings and caveats of the study: Vaccine-associated CD4 TCRs ranged over spike, dominating at 160-218 and 743-854. Increased Spike-specific TCR breadth and depth were observed after two AZD1222 doses.

This receptor was obtained from an adult in good health. The chain combines TRBV7-2 with TRBJ1-1; maybe TRBD1 (6 bases). The sample consisted of peripheral blood, taken on day 0 of AZD1222 vaccination. The CDR3 coding sequence is TGTGCCAGCAGCTTATCAGGGGATGCTGAAGCTTTCTTT. Amino acid sequence: CASSLSGDAEAFF.